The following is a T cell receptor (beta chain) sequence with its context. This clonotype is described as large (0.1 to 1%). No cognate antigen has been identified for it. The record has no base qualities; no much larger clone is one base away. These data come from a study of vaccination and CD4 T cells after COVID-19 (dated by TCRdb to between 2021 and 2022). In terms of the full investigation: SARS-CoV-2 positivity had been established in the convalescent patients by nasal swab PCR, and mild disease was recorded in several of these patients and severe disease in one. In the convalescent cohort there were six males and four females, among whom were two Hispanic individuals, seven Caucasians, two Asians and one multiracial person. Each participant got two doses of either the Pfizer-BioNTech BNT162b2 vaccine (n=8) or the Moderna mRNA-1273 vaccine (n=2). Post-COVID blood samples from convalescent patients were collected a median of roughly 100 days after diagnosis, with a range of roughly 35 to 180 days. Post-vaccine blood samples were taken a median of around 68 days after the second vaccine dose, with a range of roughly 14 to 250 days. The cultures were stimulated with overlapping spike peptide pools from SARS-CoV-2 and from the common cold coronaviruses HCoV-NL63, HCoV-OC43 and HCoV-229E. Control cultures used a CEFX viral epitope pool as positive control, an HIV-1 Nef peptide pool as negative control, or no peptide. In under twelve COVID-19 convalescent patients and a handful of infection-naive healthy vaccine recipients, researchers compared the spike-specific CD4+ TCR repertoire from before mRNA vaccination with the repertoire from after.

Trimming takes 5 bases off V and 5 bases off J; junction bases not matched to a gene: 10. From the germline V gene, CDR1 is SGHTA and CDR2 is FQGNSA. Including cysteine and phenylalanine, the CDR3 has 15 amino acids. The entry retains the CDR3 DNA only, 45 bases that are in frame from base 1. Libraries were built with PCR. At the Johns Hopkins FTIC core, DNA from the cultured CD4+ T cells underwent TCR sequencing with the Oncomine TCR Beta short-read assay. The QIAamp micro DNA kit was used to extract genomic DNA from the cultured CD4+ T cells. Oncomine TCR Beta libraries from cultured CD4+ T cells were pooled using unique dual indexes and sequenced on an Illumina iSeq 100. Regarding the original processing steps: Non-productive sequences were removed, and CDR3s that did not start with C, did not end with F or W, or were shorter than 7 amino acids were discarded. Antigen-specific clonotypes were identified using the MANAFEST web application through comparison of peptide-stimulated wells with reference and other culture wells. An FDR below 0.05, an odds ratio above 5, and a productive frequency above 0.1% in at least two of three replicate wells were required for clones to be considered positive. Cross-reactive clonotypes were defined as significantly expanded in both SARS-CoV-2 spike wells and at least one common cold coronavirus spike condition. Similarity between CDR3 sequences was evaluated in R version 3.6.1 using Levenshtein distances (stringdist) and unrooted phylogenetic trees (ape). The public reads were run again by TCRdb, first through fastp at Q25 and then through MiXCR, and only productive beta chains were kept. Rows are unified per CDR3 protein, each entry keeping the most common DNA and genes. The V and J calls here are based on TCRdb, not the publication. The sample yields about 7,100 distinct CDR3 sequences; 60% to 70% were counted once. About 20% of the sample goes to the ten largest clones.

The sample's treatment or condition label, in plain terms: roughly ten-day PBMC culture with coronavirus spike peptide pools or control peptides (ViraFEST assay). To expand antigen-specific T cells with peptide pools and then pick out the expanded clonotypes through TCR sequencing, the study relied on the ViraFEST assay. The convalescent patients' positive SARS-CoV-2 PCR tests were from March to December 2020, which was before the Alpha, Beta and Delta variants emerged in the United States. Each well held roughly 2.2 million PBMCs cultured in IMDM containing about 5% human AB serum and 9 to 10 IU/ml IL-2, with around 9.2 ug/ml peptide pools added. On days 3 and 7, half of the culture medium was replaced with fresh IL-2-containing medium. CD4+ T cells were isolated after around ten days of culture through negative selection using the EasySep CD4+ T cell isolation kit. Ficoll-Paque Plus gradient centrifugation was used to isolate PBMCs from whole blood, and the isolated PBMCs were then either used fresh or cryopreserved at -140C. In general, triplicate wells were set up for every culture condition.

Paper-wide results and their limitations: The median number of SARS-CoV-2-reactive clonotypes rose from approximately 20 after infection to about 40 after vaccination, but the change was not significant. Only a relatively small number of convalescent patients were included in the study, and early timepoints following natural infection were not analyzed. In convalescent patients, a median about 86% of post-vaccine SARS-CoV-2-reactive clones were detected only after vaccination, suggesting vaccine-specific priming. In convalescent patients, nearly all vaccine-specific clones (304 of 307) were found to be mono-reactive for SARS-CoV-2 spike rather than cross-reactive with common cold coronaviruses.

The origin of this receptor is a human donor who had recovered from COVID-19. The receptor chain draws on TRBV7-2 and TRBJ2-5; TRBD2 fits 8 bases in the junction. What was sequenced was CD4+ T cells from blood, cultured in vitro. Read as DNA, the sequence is TGTGCCAGCAGCCATAGGGGCGGGAGGTTCGAGACCCAGTACTTC. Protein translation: CASSHRGGRFETQYF.